This entry concerns a single T cell receptor beta chain. Its antigen remains unidentified. J was trimmed by 2 bases and V by 4 bases; bases with no gene match: 5. The germline gives CDR1 MNHEY, CDR2 SMNVEV (reference sequence). The CDR3 contains 14 residues. This sample is drawn from a study of cytomegalovirus exposure and HLA in healthy donors. The study, taken as a whole, reports: According to an earlier analysis, most TCR beta V segments yielded productive rearrangements about 87% or about 30% of the time. Published work reported that the classifier diagnosed cytomegalovirus status with high specificity and sensitivity.

Use of 60 Vbeta and 13 Jbeta primers characterized the PCR. Per the study methods: In a later analysis, 10 million to 11 million of tens of millions of unique beta chains occurred in at least two donors. Clones were sequenced by immunoSEQ multiplex PCR, and TCRdb holds only the in-frame ones, with some missing. The V and J calls and the clone size are those of that table, but D and trimming were determined from the DNA. The sample records around 110,000 clones, less than 80% being singletons. The receptor comes from a woman in her forties in good health and CMV-seropositive. Input material: PBMCs. V gene TRBV27 combines with J gene TRBJ2-7; 7 nucleotides agree with TRBD1. The chain's CDR3 is CASSSGTAAYEQYF. The DNA of the CDR3 is TGTGCCAGCAGTTCCGGGACAGCAGCCTACGAGCAGTACTTC.